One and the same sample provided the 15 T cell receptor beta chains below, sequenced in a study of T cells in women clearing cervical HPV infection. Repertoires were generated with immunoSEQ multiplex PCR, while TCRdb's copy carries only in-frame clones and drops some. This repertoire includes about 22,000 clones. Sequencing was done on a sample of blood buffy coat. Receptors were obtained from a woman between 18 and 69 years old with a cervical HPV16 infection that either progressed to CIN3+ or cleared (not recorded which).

CDR3 amino acids: CAWSRGSGNTIYF. CDR3 bases read: TGTGCCTGGAGCAGGGGCTCTGGAAACACC. The chain joins TRBV30 to TRBJ1-3; TRBD1 might be the D (6 bases). Sequencing ends 3 residues short of the CDR3 end; the germline J gene provides the rest. This CDR3 comprises 13 residues. CDR1 is GTSNPN, CDR2 SVGIG, per germline (reference sequence). With 3 bases removed from V and 0 bases from J, the gap between germline ends came to 6 bases. The full variable domain, with the rest looked up from reference TRBV30 and TRBJ1-3, is SQTIHQWPATLVQPVGSPLSLECTVEGTSNPNLYWYRQAAGRGLQLLFYSVGIGQISSEVPQNLSASRPQDRQFILSSKKLLLSDSGFYLCAWSRGSGNTIYFGEGSWLTVV.

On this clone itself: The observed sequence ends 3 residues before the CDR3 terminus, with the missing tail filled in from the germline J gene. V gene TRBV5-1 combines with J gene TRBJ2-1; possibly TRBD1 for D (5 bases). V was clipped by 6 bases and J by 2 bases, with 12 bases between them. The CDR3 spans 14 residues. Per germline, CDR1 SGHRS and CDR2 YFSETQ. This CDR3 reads CASNQGGAYNEQFF. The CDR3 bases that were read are TGCGCCAGCAACCAGGGTGGGGCCTACAATGAG.

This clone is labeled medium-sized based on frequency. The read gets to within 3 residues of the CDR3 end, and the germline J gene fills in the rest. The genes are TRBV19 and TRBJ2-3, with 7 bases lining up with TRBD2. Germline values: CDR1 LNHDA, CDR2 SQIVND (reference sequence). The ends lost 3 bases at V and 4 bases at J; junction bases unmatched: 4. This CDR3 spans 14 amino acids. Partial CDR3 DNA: TGTGCCAGTAGTATGCGGGGGTACGCAGATACG. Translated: CASSMRGYADT. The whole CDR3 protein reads CASSMRGYADTQYF.

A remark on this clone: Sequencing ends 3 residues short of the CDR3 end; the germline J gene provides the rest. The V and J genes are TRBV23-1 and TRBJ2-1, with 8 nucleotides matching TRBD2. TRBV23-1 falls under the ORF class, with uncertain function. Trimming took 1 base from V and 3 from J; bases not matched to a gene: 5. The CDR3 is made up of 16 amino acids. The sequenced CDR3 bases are TGCGCCAGCAGTCAATTCCAGCGGGAGAGCTACAATGAG. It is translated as CASSQFQRESYNE. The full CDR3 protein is CASSQFQRESYNEQFF.

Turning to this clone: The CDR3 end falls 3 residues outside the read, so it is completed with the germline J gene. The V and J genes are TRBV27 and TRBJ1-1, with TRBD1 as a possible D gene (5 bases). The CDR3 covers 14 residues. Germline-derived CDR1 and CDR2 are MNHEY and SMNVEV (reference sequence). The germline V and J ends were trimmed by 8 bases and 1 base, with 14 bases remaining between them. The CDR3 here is CASLRWGPNTEAFF. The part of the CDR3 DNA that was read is TGTGCCAGCCTCAGGTGGGGCCCGAACACTGAA.

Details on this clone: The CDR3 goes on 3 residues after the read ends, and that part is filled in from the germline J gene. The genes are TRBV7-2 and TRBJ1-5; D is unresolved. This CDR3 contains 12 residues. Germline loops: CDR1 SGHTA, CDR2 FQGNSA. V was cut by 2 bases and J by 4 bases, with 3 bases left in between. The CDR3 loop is CASSLPNQPQHF. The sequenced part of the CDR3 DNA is TGTGCCAGCAGCTTACCTAATCAGCCC.

The sequenced part of the CDR3 DNA is TGTGCCAGTAGTGTATTACAGGGAGAA. It translates to CASSVLQGE. The CDR3 in its entirety is CASSVLQGEAFF. The gene calls are TRBV19 and TRBJ1-1; a weak D match, TRBD1 (6 bases). The read falls 3 residues short of the CDR3 end, and the missing part is taken from the germline J gene. Germline-derived CDR1 and CDR2 are LNHDA and SQIVND (reference sequence). The CDR3 consists of 12 residues.

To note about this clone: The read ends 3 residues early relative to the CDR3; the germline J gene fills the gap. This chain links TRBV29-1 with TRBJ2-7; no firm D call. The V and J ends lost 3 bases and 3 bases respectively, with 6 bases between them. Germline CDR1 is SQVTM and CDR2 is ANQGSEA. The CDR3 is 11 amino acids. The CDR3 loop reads CSVERHYEQYF. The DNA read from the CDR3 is TGCAGCGTTGAGAGACACTACGAG.

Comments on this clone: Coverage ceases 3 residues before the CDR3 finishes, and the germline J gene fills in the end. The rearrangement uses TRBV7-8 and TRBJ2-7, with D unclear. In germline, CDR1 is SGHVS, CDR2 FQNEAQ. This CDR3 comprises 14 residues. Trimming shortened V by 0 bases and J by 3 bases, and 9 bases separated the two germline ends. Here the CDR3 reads CASSLARRYYEQYF. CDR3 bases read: TGTGCCAGCAGCTTAGCGAGGCGGTACTACGAG.

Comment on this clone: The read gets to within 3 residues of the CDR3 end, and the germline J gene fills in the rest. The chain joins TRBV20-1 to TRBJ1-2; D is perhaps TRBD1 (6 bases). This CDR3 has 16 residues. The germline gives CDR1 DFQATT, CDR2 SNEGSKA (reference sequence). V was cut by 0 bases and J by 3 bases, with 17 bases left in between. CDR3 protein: CSARDSGRGGYYGYTF. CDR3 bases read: TGCAGTGCTAGAGATAGTGGGAGGGGGGGATACTATGGC.

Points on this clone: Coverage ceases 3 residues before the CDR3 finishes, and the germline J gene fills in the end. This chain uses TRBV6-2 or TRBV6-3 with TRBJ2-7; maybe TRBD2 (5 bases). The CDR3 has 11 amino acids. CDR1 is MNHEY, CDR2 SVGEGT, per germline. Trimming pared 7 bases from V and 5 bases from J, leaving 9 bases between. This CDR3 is CASKDWNEQYF. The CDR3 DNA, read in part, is TGTGCCAGCAAGGACTGGAACGAG.

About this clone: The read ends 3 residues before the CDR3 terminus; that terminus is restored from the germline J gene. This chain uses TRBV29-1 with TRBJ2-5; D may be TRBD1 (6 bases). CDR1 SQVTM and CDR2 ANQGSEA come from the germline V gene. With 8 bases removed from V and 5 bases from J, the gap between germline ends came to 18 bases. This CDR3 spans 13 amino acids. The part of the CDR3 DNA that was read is TGCAGCATCCGACAGGCCGAGGGGGAGACC. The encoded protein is CSIRQAEGET. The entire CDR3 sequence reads CSIRQAEGETQYF.

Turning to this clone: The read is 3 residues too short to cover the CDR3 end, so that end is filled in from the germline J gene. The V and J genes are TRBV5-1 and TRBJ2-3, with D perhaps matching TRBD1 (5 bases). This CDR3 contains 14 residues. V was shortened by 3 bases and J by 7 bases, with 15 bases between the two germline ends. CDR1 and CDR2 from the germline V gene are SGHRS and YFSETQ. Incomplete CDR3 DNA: TGCGCCAGCAGCTCAACAACCCAGGGAAATACG. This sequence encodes CASSSTTQGNT. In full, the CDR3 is CASSSTTQGNTQYF. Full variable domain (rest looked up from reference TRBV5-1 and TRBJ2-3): KAGVTQTPRYLIKTRGQQVTLSCSPISGHRSVSWYQQTPGQGLQFLFEYFSETQRNKGNFPGRFSGRQFSNSRSEMNVSTLELGDSALYLCASSSTTQGNTQYFGPGTRLTVL.

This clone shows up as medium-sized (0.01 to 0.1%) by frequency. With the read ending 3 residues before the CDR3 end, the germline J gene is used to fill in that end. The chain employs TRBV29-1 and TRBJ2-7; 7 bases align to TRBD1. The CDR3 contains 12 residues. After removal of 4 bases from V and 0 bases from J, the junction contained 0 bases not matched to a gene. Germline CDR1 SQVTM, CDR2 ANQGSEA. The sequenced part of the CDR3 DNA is TGCAGCGTTGGACAGGGCTCCTACGAG. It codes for CSVGQGSYE. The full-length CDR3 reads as CSVGQGSYEQYF.

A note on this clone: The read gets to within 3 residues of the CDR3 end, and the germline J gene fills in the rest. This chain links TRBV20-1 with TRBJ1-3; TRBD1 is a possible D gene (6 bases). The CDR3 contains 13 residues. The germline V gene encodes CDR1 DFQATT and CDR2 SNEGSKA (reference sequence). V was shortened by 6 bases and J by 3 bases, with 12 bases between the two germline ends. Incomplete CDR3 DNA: TGCAGTGCCAGAACAGGGAATGGAAACACC. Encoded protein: CSARTGNGNT. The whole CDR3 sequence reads CSARTGNGNTIYF.